Shown below are 29 T cell receptor beta chains from a single sample sequenced in a study of tumor-infiltrating lymphocytes in primary liver carcinoma. Co-extraction of both nucleic acids (RNA and DNA) used about 18-31 mg of unsorted bulk tissue. The researchers produced TCR beta cDNA from around 500 ng total RNA with a constant-region primer. Modified slightly, ARM-PCR produced TCR beta libraries over three nested multiplex PCR rounds. Rounds one and two of PCR, each of roughly 11 cycles, were primed with TRBV1-TRBV30 forward primers and a C-beta reverse primer. One entry per CDR3 protein, called by TCRdb with MiXCR from the multiplex PCR reads. Here the sample spans roughly 23,000 distinct CDR3 sequences, approximately 70% being singletons. The sample comprised liver tumor tissue from sampling region 1. Subset described: tumor region T1, superior pole. These receptors originate from a man aged 35-49 years with primary liver carcinoma and hepatitis B virus infection.

This clonotype was detected only once. This could be a read error, since a much larger clone is one nucleotide away. The rearrangement joins TRBV11-2 to TRBJ2-7; 8 nucleotides match TRBD2. CDR1 and CDR2 (germline): SGHAT, FQNNGV. The CDR3 contains 16 residues. CDR3 nucleotides: TGTGCCAGCAGCTTAGGTGGGCTTAGCGGGACGTACGAGCAGTACTTT. It yields the protein CASSLGGLSGTYEQYF.

This clonotype is categorized as medium-sized (0.01 to 0.1%). This rearrangement joins TRBV6-6 to TRBJ2-7; 8 positions agree with TRBD2. The V segment lost 8 bases and the J segment 2 bases; nucleotides outside the gene matches: 5. The CDR3 runs to 13 residues. Germline assignment: CDR1 MNHNY and CDR2 SVGAGI (reference sequence). The CDR3 here is CASRAGDAYEQYF. Here the CDR3 DNA reads TGTGCCAGCCGAGCGGGAGACGCCTACGAGCAGTACTTC.

About this clonotype: At one of its ends the junction is not consistent with the germline gene, which may arise from a read error. V usage is TRBV4-1 and J usage is TRBJ2-1, with D perhaps TRBD1 or TRBD2 (5 bases each). CDR3 length: 13 residues. Germline CDR1 reads MGHRA; CDR2 reads YSYEKL. The CDR3 DNA sequence: TGCGCCAGCAGCCCGGGACGGTGCTATAAGCAGCTCTTC. This sequence encodes CASSPGRCYKQLF.

This clonotype has a single count. This likely comes from a read error, as the CDR3 has no conserved phenylalanine or tryptophan at its end. The chain has TRBV7-8 and TRBJ2-2; 7 nucleotides line up with TRBD2. V was pared by 6 bases and J by 1 base, with 8 bases of the junction left unmatched. Germline V gives CDR1 SGHVS, CDR2 FQNEAQ. The CDR3 contains 16 residues. In DNA, the CDR3 is TGTGCCAGCAGTTTTGCGGGAGTCTTGAACACCGGGGAGCTGTTTTAT. Its protein product is CASSFAGVLNTGELFY.

With respect to this clonotype: An end of the junction differs from the germline gene, which may be a read error. The chain uses TRBV12-3 or TRBV12-4 and TRBJ1-2, with a possible D match to TRBD1 (5 bases). CDR3 size: 15 residues. For the CDR3, the DNA is TGTGCCAGCAGTTTGGGGACGGAGGGAGGGTATGGTTACACCTTC. It specifies CASSLGTEGGYGYTF.

About this clonotype itself: The junction and the germline gene differ at one end; a read error may be behind it. The chain has TRBV4-1 and TRBJ2-6; tentatively, D is TRBD2 (6 bases). The germline V gene has CDR1 MGHRA and CDR2 YSYEKL. This CDR3 spans 17 amino acids. In nucleotides, the CDR3 is TGCGCCAGCAGCCAAGAACCCGCGGGGCCTGGGGCCAACGTCCTGACTTTT. As protein: CASSQEPAGPGANVLTF.

This clonotype has a count of ten or more. V usage is TRBV9 and J usage is TRBJ2-7; TRBD1 matches at 8 bases. The length of the CDR3 is 15 residues. Germline V lookup: CDR1 SGDLS, CDR2 YYNGEE. J was trimmed by 3 bases and V by 0 bases; bases with no gene match: 5. The CDR3 nucleotides read TGTGCCAGCAGCGTAGGAAGACAGGGGATCTACGAGCAGTACTTC. It yields the protein CASSVGRQGIYEQYF.

Comment on this clonotype: A much larger clone differs by one base, so this may be a read error. The V gene is TRBV11-2, the J gene TRBJ2-7, with D perhaps matching TRBD2 (7 bases). This CDR3 is built from 15 residues. The germline V gene encodes CDR1 SGHAT and CDR2 FQNNGV. The CDR3 protein is CASSPRGASSCEQYF. The DNA for the CDR3 is TGTGCCAGCAGCCCCCGGGGGGCGAGCTCCTGCGAGCAGTACTTC.

With respect to this clonotype: One end of the junction varies from germline; a read error may be responsible. The V call is TRBV6-2 or TRBV6-3, the J call TRBJ2-7; 7 positions match TRBD1. The CDR3 extends over 15 amino acids. Germline V CDR1 and CDR2: MNHEY, SVGEGT. The CDR3 here is CASSYHLDRAYGQYF. CDR3 nucleotide sequence: TGTGCCAGTAGTTACCATTTAGACAGGGCATACGGGCAGTACTTC.

Of note for this clonotype: This is likely a read error, given that the CDR3 carries no conserved phenylalanine or tryptophan at its end. The V call is TRBV5-4, the J call TRBJ2-5; no reliable D call. The CDR3 is made up of 12 amino acids. Germline loops: CDR1 SGHNT, CDR2 YYREEE (reference sequence). CDR3 loop: CVSSFPSRTQYL. CDR3 nucleotides: TGTGTCAGCAGCTTCCCGTCCCGGACCCAGTACTTA.

Relative to its sample, this clonotype is medium-sized. This chain uses TRBV4-3 with TRBJ2-1; a possible D gene is TRBD2 (6 bases). There are 16 residues in the CDR3. Trimming removed 1 base at V and 2 bases at J, with 12 bases between. CDR1 and CDR2 (germline): LGHNA, YSLEER. CDR3 sequence: CASSQVLASTYNEQFF. The CDR3 DNA reads TGCGCCAGCAGCCAAGTACTAGCCTCTACCTACAATGAGCAGTTCTTC.

Many counts were recorded for this clonotype. The chain carries TRBV11-2 and TRBJ2-3; the D is unclear. CDR1 and CDR2 (germline): SGHAT, FQNNGV. V was trimmed by 3 bases and J by 10 bases, leaving 11 bases between them. This CDR3 is 12 amino acids long. The CDR3 DNA reads TGTGCCAGCAGCTTCCGCCCCGGCCCGCAGTATTTT. Translation: CASSFRPGPQYF.

Comments on this clonotype: One end of the junction does not line up with germline, which may come from a read error. The chain carries TRBV11-2 and TRBJ2-7, with no clear D. This CDR3 region has 16 residues. Germline V gene data show CDR1 as SGHAT and CDR2 as FQNNGV. The CDR3: CTSSFDATSLSYEQYF. CDR3 bases: TGTACCAGCAGCTTCGATGCGACCAGCCTCTCCTACGAGCAGTACTTC.

In regard to this clonotype: No conserved phenylalanine or tryptophan ends this CDR3, so it is likely a read error. The limits of the CDR3 on the DNA are not certain, so only TCRdb's listed CDR3 is given. This chain joins TRBV11-2 and TRBJ2-7; the table's D call TRBD2 went unverified against the DNA. Including both end residues, the CDR3 is 13 amino acids long. Germline values: CDR1 SGHAT, CDR2 FQNNGV. The CDR3 region is CASSFGGASKRYL.

V is TRBV5-1 and J is TRBJ2-7, with a possible D match to TRBD2 (6 bases). This CDR3 has 16 amino acids. The V end lost 0 bases, the J end lost 10 bases, and 23 bases lay between the germline ends. Germline CDR1 is SGHRS and CDR2 is YFSETQ. Here the CDR3 DNA reads TGCGCCAGCAGCTTGGCCCCCGGGAAGGGGACTCGCGAACAGTACTTC. Encoded protein: CASSLAPGKGTREQYF. Combining the CDR3 with reference TRBV5-1 and TRBJ2-7 gives the whole variable domain KAGVTQTPRYLIKTRGQQVTLSCSPISGHRSVSWYQQTPGQGLQFLFEYFSETQRNKGNFPGRFSGRQFSNSRSEMNVSTLELGDSALYLCASSLAPGKGTREQYFGPGTRLTVT.

This clonotype was seen once. One end of the junction is discordant with germline, which a read error may explain. This chain joins TRBV10-2 and TRBJ2-7; D gene ambiguous. Germline assignment: CDR1 WSHSY and CDR2 SAAADI. The CDR3 has 14 residues. The CDR3 bases are TGTGCCAGCAGTGAATCACACAGAAATTACGAGCAGTACTTC. Its translation: CASSESHRNYEQYF.

As concerns this clonotype: The missing conserved phenylalanine or tryptophan at the end of this CDR3 makes a read error likely. The limits of the CDR3 on the DNA are not certain, so only TCRdb's listed CDR3 is given. CDR3 residues: CASRDGGANTEAFL. The gene calls are TRBV10-2 and TRBJ1-1; whether TRBD1, the table's D call, matches the DNA was not checked. A total of 14 residues make up the CDR3, ends included. CDR1 is WSHSY, CDR2 SAAADI, per germline.

Comment on this clonotype: A much more abundant neighbour one base away suggests this may be a read error. The chain combines TRBV5-1 with TRBJ2-7; 7 bases match TRBD1. CDR3 length equals 16 residues. From germline, CDR1 is SGHRS and CDR2 YFSETQ. The ends lost 4 bases at V and 1 base at J; junction bases unmatched: 11. The CDR3 nucleotides read TGCGCCAGCAGCCGTAAACAGGGGCTTAGATCCTACGAGCAGTACTTC. Its protein is CASSRKQGLRSYEQYF.

Comment on this clonotype: This sequence may be a read error, since a much larger clone differs from it by one base. The chain uses TRBV11-2 and TRBJ2-5; maybe TRBD1 (5 bases). The V gene's germline CDR1 is SGHAT and CDR2 FQNNGV. Trimming removed 4 bases from V and 5 bases from J, with 14 bases in between. The CDR3 length is 14 residues. In DNA, the CDR3 is TGTGCCAGCAGCTCCCGGACAAAGCATGAGACCCAGTACTTC. Protein product: CASSSRTKHETQYF.

To note about this clonotype: The conserved final phenylalanine or tryptophan is absent from the CDR3, which likely points to a read error. The chain employs TRBV11-2 and TRBJ2-7, with 7 bases identical to TRBD2. This CDR3 is 14 amino acids long. Germline-derived CDR1 and CDR2 are SGHAT and FQNNGV. The V gene end was trimmed by 5 bases and the J gene end by 6 bases; junction bases not matched to a gene: 10. For the CDR3, the DNA is TGTGCCAGCAGCGTGATGGCGGGAGATCTCGAGCAGTACTTA. Translation: CASSVMAGDLEQYL.

Notes on this clonotype: The junction differs from germline at one of its ends, possibly a read error. The rearrangement uses TRBV4-2 and TRBJ2-3; TRBD2 agrees at 12 bases. The CDR3 covers 18 residues. Germline V CDR1 and CDR2: LGHNA, YNFKEQ. The CDR3 loop is CVSSQVALLAGGTYTQYF. CDR3 in DNA: TGTGTCAGCAGCCAAGTGGCACTTCTAGCGGGAGGGACATATACGCAGTATTTT.

In its sample, this clonotype was seen a few times. CDR3 residues: CASSRQGNNEQFF. CDR3 DNA sequence: TGTGCCAGTAGTAGACAGGGGAACAATGAGCAGTTCTTC. The chain links TRBV6-5 to TRBJ2-1, with 8 bases matching TRBD1. CDR1 MNHEY and CDR2 SVGAGI come from the germline V gene. This CDR3 has 13 residues. The V gene end was trimmed by 9 bases and the J gene end by 5 bases; junction bases not matched to a gene: 6.

Notes on this clonotype: Germline and junction disagree at one end, which may indicate a read error. This chain joins TRBV29-1 and TRBJ2-7; D may be TRBD2 (5 bases). This CDR3 is 15 amino acids long. The germline CDR1 and CDR2 sequences are SQVTM and ANQGSEA. The CDR3 bases are TGCAGCGTTGCGTCTAGCTGGATGGCCGATTACGGGCAGTACTTC. It translates to CSVASSWMADYGQYF.

The genes are TRBV10-3 and TRBJ2-5; 8 positions agree with TRBD1. The CDR3 is 13 residues long. The germline V gene has CDR1 ENHRY and CDR2 SYGVKD. V dropped 3 bases and J dropped 7; count of bases not matched to a gene: 4. The CDR3 region is CAISDRGHVTQYF. CDR3 nucleotides: TGTGCCATCAGTGACAGGGGGCATGTGACCCAGTACTTC.

Concerning this clonotype: An end of the junction differs from the germline gene, which may be a read error. The V and J genes are TRBV4-2 and TRBJ2-3, with TRBD2 matching 8 bases. The CDR3 consists of 20 residues. From germline, CDR1 is LGHNA and CDR2 YNFKEQ. DNA for the CDR3: TGTGCCGGCAGTCATACCCCGGGACTAGATCTTAGGGGGGGCACAGATACGCAGTATTTT. This sequence encodes CAGSHTPGLDLRGGTDTQYF.

Turning to this clonotype: The CDR3 carries no conserved terminal phenylalanine or tryptophan, so it likely arises from a read error. The DNA is left out, because the CDR3 cannot be placed on it with certainty; the CDR3 is given as TCRdb lists it. The chain combines TRBV11-3 with TRBJ2-7. CDR1 and CDR2 (germline): SGHNT, YENEEA. Including both end residues, the CDR3 is 13 amino acids long. The CDR3 loop reads CASSWRGSYEQYL.

As concerns this clonotype: A read error may produce the germline difference seen at one junction end. The CDR3 protein is CIVVQGSGYTF. CDR3 in DNA: TGCATCGTTGTCCAAGGGAGTGGCTACACTTTC. The rearrangement links TRBV29-1 to TRBJ1-2, with unresolved D. The CDR3 has 11 residues. The germline V gene encodes CDR1 SQVTM and CDR2 ANQGSEA. The full variable domain, rest sourced from reference TRBV29-1 and TRBJ1-2, is SAVISQKPSRDICQRGTSLTIQCQVDSQVTMMFWYRQQPGQSLTLIATANQGSEATYESGFVIDKFPISRPNLTFSTLTVSNMSPEDSSIYLCIVVQGSGYTFGSGTRLTVV.

Remarks on this clonotype: The junction departs from germline at one end; a sequencing error may be responsible. This chain joins TRBV4-2 and TRBJ2-3, with 10 positions matching TRBD2. CDR1 and CDR2 from the germline V gene are LGHNA and YNFKEQ. The CDR3 is 18 amino acids. In nucleotides, the CDR3 is TGTGCCAGGAGCCAAGCGGCGCTTCTAGCGGGAGCGACAGATGCGCAGTATTTT. The encoded protein is CARSQAALLAGATDAQYF.

Of note for this clonotype: This could be a read error, since a much larger clone is one nucleotide away. The V gene is TRBV4-3, the J gene TRBJ1-6; D call uncertain. The germline V gene has CDR1 LGHNA and CDR2 YSLEER. The CDR3 sequence is 15 residues long. CDR3 in DNA: TGCGCCAGCAGCCAAGAGAGCTCCTATAGTTCACCCCTCCACTTT. This sequence encodes CASSQESSYSSPLHF.